These 3 T cell receptor beta chains share one sample of origin, sequenced in a study of blood T cells in healthy people across ages. Combining a sample-barcoded 5' primer with a J-beta primer mix, a second PCR ran for roughly 6 to 12 cycles. TCRdb used MiXCR to reprocess the 5' RACE reads, holding one entry per CDR3 protein. The data show roughly 800,000 distinct CDR3 sequences, with about 53% seen just once and 40% to 50% held by the top ten. Sequenced sample: blood. The receptors originated from an elderly man in good health.

This clonotype was detected a few times. V gene TRBV28 combines with J gene TRBJ2-5; D possibly corresponds to TRBD2 (6 bases). CDR1 is MDHEN and CDR2 is SYDVKM in the germline V gene. This CDR3 comprises 13 residues. The germline V and J ends were trimmed by 6 bases and 1 base, with 9 bases remaining between them. The CDR3 DNA reads TGTGCCAGCAGCGGGAGCTTCCAAGAGACCCAGTACTTC. Its translation is CASSGSFQETQYF.

The sample holds a few counts of this clonotype. This rearrangement joins TRBV10-3 to TRBJ1-2, with TRBD1 as a possible D gene (5 bases). V lost 4 bases to trimming and J lost 4 bases, with 16 bases between them. Germline V gene sequence: CDR1 ENHRY, CDR2 SYGVKD. CDR3 length equals 15 residues. The CDR3 region has the DNA TGTGCCATCAGTGCGTCGGCAGGGAACGGCTATGGCTACACCTTC. It encodes CAISASAGNGYGYTF.

This chain links TRBV18 with TRBJ1-2, with D possibly TRBD1 on 6 matching bases. The CDR3 spans 16 residues. The ends were cut back, 4 bases at V and 2 bases at J, with 17 bases in the middle. Per germline, CDR1 KGHSH and CDR2 LQKENI. CDR3 coding DNA: TGTGCCAGCTCACATAACAGGGACCGAGGGAACTATGGCTACACCTTC. Residues: CASSHNRDRGNYGYTF.